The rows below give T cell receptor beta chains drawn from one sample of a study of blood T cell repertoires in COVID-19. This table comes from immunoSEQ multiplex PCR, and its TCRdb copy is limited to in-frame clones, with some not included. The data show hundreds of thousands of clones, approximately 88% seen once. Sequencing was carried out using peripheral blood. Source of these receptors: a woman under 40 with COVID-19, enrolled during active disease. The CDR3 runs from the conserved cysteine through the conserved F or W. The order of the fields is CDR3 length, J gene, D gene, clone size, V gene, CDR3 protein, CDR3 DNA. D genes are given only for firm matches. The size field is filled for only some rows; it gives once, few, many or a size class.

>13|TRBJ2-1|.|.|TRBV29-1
CSDYPGRENEQFF
TGCAGCGACTATCCGGGCAGGGAAAATGAGCAGTTCTTC
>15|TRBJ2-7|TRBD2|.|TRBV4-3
CASSQDRGGPYEQYF
TGCGCCAGCAGCCAAGATCGGGGGGGGCCCTACGAGCAGTACTTC
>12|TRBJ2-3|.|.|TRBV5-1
CASSLAGDTQYF
TGCGCCAGCAGCTTGGCAGGAGATACGCAGTATTTT
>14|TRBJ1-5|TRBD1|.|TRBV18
CASSVAAGGQPQHF
TGTGCCAGCTCAGTCGCGGCAGGGGGGCAGCCCCAGCATTTT
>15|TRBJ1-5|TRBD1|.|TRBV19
CASSPITGAKQPQHF
TGTGCCAGTAGTCCCATTACAGGGGCTAAACAGCCCCAGCATTTT
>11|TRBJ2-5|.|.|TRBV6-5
CASRRQETQYF
TGTGCCAGCAGGAGGCAAGAGACCCAGTACTTC
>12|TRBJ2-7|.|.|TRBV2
CASRGDSYEQYF
TGTGCCAGCAGGGGAGATAGCTACGAGCAGTACTTC
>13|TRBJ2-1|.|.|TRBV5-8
CASSLYMANEQFF
TGTGCCAGCAGCTTGTATATGGCCAATGAGCAGTTCTTC
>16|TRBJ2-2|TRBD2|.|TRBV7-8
CASSRASGTNTGELFF
TGTGCCAGCAGCAGAGCTAGCGGAACGAACACCGGGGAGCTGTTTTTT
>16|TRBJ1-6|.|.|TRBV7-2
CASSLGVGGPNSPLHF
TGTGCCAGCAGCTTAGGGGTGGGGGGGCCGAATTCACCCCTCCACTTT
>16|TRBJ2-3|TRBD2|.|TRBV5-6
CASSWGTSEFTDTQYF
TGTGCCAGCAGCTGGGGGACTAGCGAATTCACAGATACGCAGTATTTT
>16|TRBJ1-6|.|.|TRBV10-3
CATSTGVGGGNSPLHF
TGTGCCACGTCGACGGGTGTGGGGGGGGGCAATTCACCCCTCCACTTT
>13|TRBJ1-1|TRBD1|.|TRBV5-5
CASSWTGVTEAFF
TGTGCCAGCAGCTGGACAGGGGTGACTGAAGCTTTCTTT
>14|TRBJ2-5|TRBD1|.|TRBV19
CASSIGQGVETQYF
TGTGCCAGTAGTATTGGGCAGGGGGTAGAGACCCAGTACTTC
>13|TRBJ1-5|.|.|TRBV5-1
CASSSLSNQPQHF
TGCGCCAGCAGCTCCCTAAGCAATCAGCCCCAGCATTTT
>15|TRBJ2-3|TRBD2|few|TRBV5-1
CASFAGTSGRDTQYF
TGCGCCAGCTTCGCAGGGACTAGCGGCAGAGATACGCAGTATTTT
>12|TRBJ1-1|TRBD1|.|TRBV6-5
CATVGTGLKAFF
TGTGCCACCGTCGGGACAGGCCTCAAGGCTTTCTTT
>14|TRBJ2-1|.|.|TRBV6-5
CASSYSTGYNEQFF
TGTGCCAGCAGTTACTCGACGGGGTACAATGAGCAGTTCTTC
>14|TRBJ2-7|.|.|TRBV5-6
CASSFIERRYEQYF
TGTGCCAGCAGCTTCATTGAGAGGAGATACGAGCAGTACTTC
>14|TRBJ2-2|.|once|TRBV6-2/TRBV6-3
CASSTRLGTGELFF
TGTGCCAGCAGCACACGACTAGGGACCGGGGAGCTGTTTTTT
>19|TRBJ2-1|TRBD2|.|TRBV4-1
CASSMSRTSGASSYNEQFF
TGCGCCAGCAGTATGTCGCGGACTAGCGGGGCGAGCTCCTACAATGAGCAGTTCTTC
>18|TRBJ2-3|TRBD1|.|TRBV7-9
CASSLGAGTGNSLDTQYF
TGTGCCAGCAGCTTAGGGGCAGGGACAGGGAATAGTTTGGATACGCAGTATTTT
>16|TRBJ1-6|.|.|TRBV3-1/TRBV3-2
CASSQDSTVGNSPLHF
TGTGCCAGCAGCCAAGATTCTACGGTCGGGAATTCACCCCTCCACTTT
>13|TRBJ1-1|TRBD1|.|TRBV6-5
CASSRGLKTEAFF
TGTGCCAGCAGCAGGGGGCTGAAGACTGAAGCTTTCTTT
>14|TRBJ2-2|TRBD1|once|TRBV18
CASSRDRNTGELFF
TGTGCCAGCTCGAGGGACAGGAACACCGGGGAGCTGTTTTTT
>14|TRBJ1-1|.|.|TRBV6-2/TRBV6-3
CASSYGRGNTEAFF
TGTGCCAGCAGTTACGGACGGGGAAACACTGAAGCTTTCTTT
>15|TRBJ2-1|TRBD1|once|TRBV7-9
CASSRQGGPYNEQFF
TGTGCCAGCAGTCGACAGGGGGGCCCTTACAATGAGCAGTTCTTC
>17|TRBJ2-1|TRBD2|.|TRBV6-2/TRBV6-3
CASSYPPASGGYNEQFF
TGTGCCAGCAGTTACCCCCCCGCTAGCGGGGGGTACAATGAGCAGTTCTTC
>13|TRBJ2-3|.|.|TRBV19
CATGGLGTDTQYF
TGTGCGACTGGAGGGCTCGGCACAGATACGCAGTATTTT
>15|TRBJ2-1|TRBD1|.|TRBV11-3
CASSPSTGLVDEQFF
TGTGCCAGCAGCCCCTCGACAGGGTTAGTAGATGAGCAGTTCTTC
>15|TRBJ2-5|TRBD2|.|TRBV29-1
CSVGLAGGIQETQYF
TGCAGCGTGGGACTAGCGGGAGGGATCCAAGAGACCCAGTACTTC
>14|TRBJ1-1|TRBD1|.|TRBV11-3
CASSPGQGYTEAFF
TGTGCCAGCAGTCCGGGACAGGGGTACACTGAAGCTTTCTTT
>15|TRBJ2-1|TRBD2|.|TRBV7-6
CASSLWTSGGDEQFF
TGTGCCAGCAGCCTGTGGACTAGCGGGGGTGATGAGCAGTTCTTC
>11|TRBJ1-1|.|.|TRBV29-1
CSVPEYTEAFF
TGCAGCGTTCCCGAGTACACTGAAGCTTTCTTT
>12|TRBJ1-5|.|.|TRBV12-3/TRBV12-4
CASSPLNQPQHF
TGTGCCAGCAGTCCCCTCAATCAGCCCCAGCATTTT
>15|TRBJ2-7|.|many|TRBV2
CASSTPGWGEHEQYF
TGTGCCAGCAGTACCCCAGGCTGGGGCGAGCACGAGCAGTACTTC
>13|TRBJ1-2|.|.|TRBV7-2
CASSPDRQTRYTF
TGTGCCAGCAGCCCAGACCGTCAGACACGCTACACCTTC
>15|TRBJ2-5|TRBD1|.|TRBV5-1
CASSLNGQGEETQYF
TGCGCCAGCAGCTTGAATGGACAGGGGGAAGAGACCCAGTACTTC
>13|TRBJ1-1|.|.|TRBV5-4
CASSAQPGQEAFF
TGTGCCAGCAGTGCTCAACCGGGACAAGAAGCTTTCTTT
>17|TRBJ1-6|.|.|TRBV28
CASSLSGLTGSRSPLHF
TGTGCCAGCAGTTTATCCGGCCTTACAGGGTCTAGGTCACCCCTCCACTTT
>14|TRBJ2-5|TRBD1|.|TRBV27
CASSPGTGGFTQYF
TGTGCCAGCAGTCCCGGGACAGGGGGCTTTACCCAGTACTTC
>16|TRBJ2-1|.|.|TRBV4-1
CASSQESERVHNEQFF
TGCGCCAGCAGCCAAGAATCAGAACGTGTCCACAATGAGCAGTTCTTC
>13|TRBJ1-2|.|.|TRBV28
CASSFPGPYGYTF
TGTGCCAGCAGTTTCCCAGGCCCTTATGGCTACACCTTC
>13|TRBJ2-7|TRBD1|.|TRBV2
CASIQGQTYEQYF
TGTGCCAGCATTCAGGGACAGACCTACGAGCAGTACTTC
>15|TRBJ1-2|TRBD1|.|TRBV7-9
CASSLLGTGDYGYTF
TGTGCCAGCAGCTTGCTTGGGACAGGAGACTATGGCTACACCTTC
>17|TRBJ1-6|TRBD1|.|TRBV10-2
CASSIGQGKGDNSPLHF
TGCGCCAGCAGTATCGGACAGGGCAAGGGAGATAATTCACCCCTCCACTTT
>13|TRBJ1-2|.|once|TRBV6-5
CASRTPSGLGYTF
TGTGCCAGCAGAACCCCTTCGGGTCTGGGCTACACCTTC
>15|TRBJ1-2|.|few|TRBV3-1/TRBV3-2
CASSQGAARGNGYTF
TGTGCCAGCAGCCAAGGAGCCGCAAGGGGAAATGGCTACACCTTC